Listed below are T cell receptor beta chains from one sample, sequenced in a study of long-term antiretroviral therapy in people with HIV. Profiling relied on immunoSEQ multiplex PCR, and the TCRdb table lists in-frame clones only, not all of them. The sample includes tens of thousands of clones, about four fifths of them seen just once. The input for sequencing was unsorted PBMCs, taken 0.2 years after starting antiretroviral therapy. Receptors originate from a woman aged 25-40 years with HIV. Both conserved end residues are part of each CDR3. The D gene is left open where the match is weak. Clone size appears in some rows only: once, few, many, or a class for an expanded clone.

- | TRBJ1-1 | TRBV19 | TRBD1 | CASSAIQGHTEAFF | TGTGCCAGTAGTGCGATACAGGGGCACACTGAAGCTTTCTTT
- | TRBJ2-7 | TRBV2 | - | CASSSLAEQYF | TGTGCCAGCTCCTCTCTCGCCGAGCAGTACTTC
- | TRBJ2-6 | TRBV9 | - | CASSGTSSGANVLTF | TGTGCCAGCAGCGGTACAAGCTCTGGGGCCAACGTCCTGACTTTC
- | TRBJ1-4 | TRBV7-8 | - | CASSLIGIATNEKLFF | TGTGCCAGCAGCTTGATTGGGATTGCAACTAATGAAAAACTGTTTTTT
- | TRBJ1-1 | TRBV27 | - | CASSLSSGNTEAFF | TGTGCCAGCAGTTTGAGTTCAGGGAACACTGAAGCTTTCTTT
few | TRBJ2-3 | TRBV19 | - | CASSRDWGDTQYF | TGTGCCAGTAGTCGGGACTGGGGGGATACGCAGTATTTT
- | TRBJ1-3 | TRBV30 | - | CAWSVLSSGNTIYF | TGTGCCTGGAGTGTTCTAAGCTCTGGAAACACCATATATTTT
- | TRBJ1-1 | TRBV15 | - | CATSREPPFDEAFF | TGTGCCACCAGCAGAGAACCACCCTTTGATGAAGCTTTCTTT
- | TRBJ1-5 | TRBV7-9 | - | CASSLGQIGNQPQHF | TGTGCCAGCAGCTTAGGACAGATAGGCAATCAGCCCCAGCATTTT
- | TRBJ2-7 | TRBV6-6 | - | CASTLQAKGEQYF | TGTGCCAGCACCTTACAGGCAAAGGGCGAGCAGTACTTC
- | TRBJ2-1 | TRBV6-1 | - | CASSRHEQGNEQFF | TGTGCCAGCAGTCGCCACGAACAGGGCAATGAGCAGTTCTTC
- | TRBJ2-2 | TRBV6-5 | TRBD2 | CASSLAGWAGELFF | TGTGCCAGCAGTTTAGCGGGGTGGGCCGGGGAGCTGTTTTTT
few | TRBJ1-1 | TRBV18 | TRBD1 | CASARAIGTGALLNTEAFF | TGTGCCAGCGCGAGAGCCATAGGGACAGGGGCCCTTCTGAACACTGAAGCTTTCTTT
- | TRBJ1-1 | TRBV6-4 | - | CASSEGRGAEAFF | TGTGCCAGCAGTGAGGGTAGGGGGGCTGAAGCTTTCTTT
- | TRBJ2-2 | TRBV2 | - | CASSYRGVTNTGELFF | TGTGCCAGCAGTTACCGCGGGGTAACGAACACCGGGGAGCTGTTTTTT
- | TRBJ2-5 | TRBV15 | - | CATSRVGETQYF | TGTGCCACCAGCAGAGTAGGAGAGACCCAGTACTTC
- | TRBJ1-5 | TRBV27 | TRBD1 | CASSLRRDRGRHGNQPQHF | TGTGCCAGCAGTTTACGCCGGGACAGGGGGCGGCATGGCAATCAGCCCCAGCATTTT
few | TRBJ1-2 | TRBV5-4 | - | CASSLGFAGTENYGYTF | TGTGCCAGCAGCTTGGGATTTGCGGGGACCGAAAACTATGGCTACACCTTC
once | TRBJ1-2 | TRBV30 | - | CACQVAGPGYTF | TGTGCCTGTCAGGTGGCGGGGCCTGGCTACACCTTC
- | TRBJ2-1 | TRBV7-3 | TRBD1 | CASSPGQDEQFF | TGTGCCAGCAGCCCTGGACAGGATGAGCAGTTCTTC